These 22 T cell receptor beta chains originate from one sample sequenced in a study of T-cell reconstitution after alpha-beta-depleted transplantation in children. Unique molecular identifiers were used to barcode this TCRbeta library. One entry per CDR3 protein results from TCRdb running MiXCR on the PCR reads. This table has 240,000 or so distinct CDR3 sequences, around 11% appearing once. Specimen: PBMCs from the stem cell graft donor, collected from the stem cell graft. The receptors here all came from a human donor who donated a stem cell graft to a child with acute lymphoblastic leukemia.

There are many counts of this clonotype. The DNA for the CDR3 is TGCAGTGCTACTCGATCCACCCCCACGCACGAGCAGTACTTC. This codes for CSATRSTPTHEQYF. The rearrangement links TRBV20-1 to TRBJ2-7, with D uncertain. Trimming left V 4 bases short and J 5 bases short, with 18 bases between. This CDR3 spans 14 amino acids. CDR1 DFQATT and CDR2 SNEGSKA come from the germline V gene (reference sequence).

This clonotype has at least ten counts. The chain links TRBV12-3 or TRBV12-4 to TRBJ2-7; D is perhaps TRBD1 or TRBD2 (5 bases each). CDR3 length: 15 amino acids. The V gene lost 0 bases and the J gene lost 5 bases, with 14 bases spanning the gap. In nucleotides, the CDR3 is TGTGCCAGCAGTTTAGCCCTCGGGGCGCAACACGAGCAGTACTTC. Protein product: CASSLALGAQHEQYF.

This chain connects TRBV27 to TRBJ1-5, with 7 positions matching TRBD1. CDR1 is MNHEY, CDR2 SMNVEV, per germline (reference sequence). The length of the CDR3 is 12 residues. V dropped 6 bases and J dropped 15; count of bases not matched to a gene: 11. CDR3 in amino acids: CASRGQGGLRHF. The CDR3 DNA is TGTGCCAGCAGGGGTCAGGGGGGGCTCCGGCATTTT.

At least ten counts were recorded for this clonotype. This sequence joins TRBV6-2 or TRBV6-3 and TRBJ1-2, with TRBD1 matching 9 bases. The CDR3 has 17 residues. Looked up from germline, CDR1 is MNHEY and CDR2 is SVGEGT. V dropped 2 bases and J dropped 2; count of bases not matched to a gene: 9. The CDR3 protein is CASSYTAGTGTNYGYTF. The DNA for the CDR3 is TGTGCCAGCAGTTACACCGCCGGGACAGGGACCAACTATGGCTACACCTTC.

The chain carries TRBV28 and TRBJ2-7; perhaps TRBD2 as D (6 bases). The CDR3 is 14 amino acids. Trimming stripped 3 bases from V and 3 bases from J, with 12 bases between. Germline lookup yields CDR1 MDHEN and CDR2 SYDVKM. CDR3: CASSFEGSGYEQYF. The CDR3 nucleotides read TGTGCCAGCAGTTTTGAGGGTAGCGGCTACGAGCAGTACTTC.

This clonotype was counted ten times or more. The chain employs TRBV5-1 and TRBJ2-7, with D tentatively TRBD1 (6 bases). Trimming cost V 4 bases and J 3 bases, with 14 bases left between them. Per the germline V gene, CDR1 is SGHRS and CDR2 is YFSETQ. The CDR3 sequence is 14 residues long. CDR3 residues: CASSATGTSYEQYF. CDR3 coding DNA: TGCGCCAGCAGCGCGACCGGGACAAGCTACGAGCAGTACTTC.

Of note for this clonotype: A much larger clone differs from this one at a single base, so this may be a read error. J is TRBJ1-2 and V is TRBV28; D not certain. This CDR3 comprises 13 residues. The germline gives CDR1 MDHEN, CDR2 SYDVKM. The DNA for the CDR3 is TGTCCCAGCAGTTTGAATAACAACTATGGCTACACCTTC. This sequence encodes CPSSLNNNYGYTF.

This clonotype was detected ten times or more. The chain couples TRBV9 to TRBJ2-5; 9 nucleotides agree with TRBD1. Germline CDR1 and CDR2: SGDLS and YYNGEE. The CDR3 length is 14 residues. The ends lost 4 bases at V and 5 bases at J; junction bases unmatched: 6. CDR3 loop: CASSTGQGTETQYF. In nucleotides, the CDR3 is TGTGCCAGCAGCACTGGACAGGGGACGGAGACCCAGTACTTC.

Many counts were recorded for this clonotype. The genes are TRBV28 and TRBJ1-4; D remains unclear. The V gene lost 5 bases and the J gene lost 0 bases, with 7 bases spanning the gap. The CDR3 covers 14 residues. Germline assignment: CDR1 MDHEN and CDR2 SYDVKM. In nucleotides, the CDR3 is TGTGCCAGCAGTATAAGGGCAACTAATGAAAAACTGTTTTTT. Encoded protein: CASSIRATNEKLFF.

This clonotype was observed at least ten times. The gene calls are TRBV24-1 and TRBJ2-3; 7 positions agree with TRBD1. The trim removed 10 bases at V and 3 bases at J, leaving 6 bases unmatched. CDR1 and CDR2 (germline): KGHDR, SFDVKD. The CDR3 contains 13 residues. Here the CDR3 reads CATSTGATDTQYF. The DNA of the CDR3 is TGTGCCACTTCCACAGGGGCGACAGATACGCAGTATTTT.

This clonotype has a count of ten or more. This rearrangement joins TRBV18 to TRBJ2-2, with TRBD1 identical over 7 bases. Germline trimming cut 3 bases from V and 3 bases from J; bases unmatched to any gene: 13. The CDR3 totals 18 residues. The V gene's germline CDR1 is KGHSH and CDR2 LQKENI. CDR3 loop: CASSPLPGTGADTGELFF. As DNA, the CDR3 is TGTGCCAGCTCACCCCTACCCGGAACAGGGGCGGACACCGGGGAGCTGTTTTTT.

This clonotype was seen ten or more times. The gene calls are TRBV29-1 and TRBJ2-4; D gene ambiguous. From germline, CDR1 is SQVTM and CDR2 ANQGSEA. V was trimmed by 5 bases and J by 0 bases, leaving 14 bases between them. CDR3 length: 15 residues. The CDR3 DNA is TGCAGCGTTTCCCACAGAGACCTAGCCAAAAACATTCAGTACTTC. This encodes CSVSHRDLAKNIQYF. Together with reference TRBV29-1 and TRBJ2-4, the CDR3 gives the full variable domain: SAVISQKPSRDICQRGTSLTIQCQVDSQVTMMFWYRQQPGQSLTLIATANQGSEATYESGFVIDKFPISRPNLTFSTLTVSNMSPEDSSIYLCSVSHRDLAKNIQYFGAGTRLSVL.

The rearrangement links TRBV7-3 to TRBJ2-1; D is undetermined. Germline loops: CDR1 SGHTA, CDR2 FQGTGA. V was cut by 9 bases and J by 1 base, with 10 bases left in between. The CDR3 is made up of 13 amino acids. The CDR3: CASGDSSYNEQFF. CDR3 DNA: TGTGCCAGTGGAGATTCGTCCTACAATGAGCAGTTCTTC.

At least ten counts were recorded for this clonotype. V and J are TRBV2 and TRBJ1-1, with D maybe TRBD1 (6 bases). CDR1 and CDR2 (germline): SNHLY, FYNNEI. CDR3 length equals 12 residues. V gave up 9 bases and J gave up 1 base, with 9 bases separating them. DNA for the CDR3: TGTGCCAGACCGGGACAGAACACTGAAGCTTTCTTT. It encodes CARPGQNTEAFF.

This clonotype was recorded many times. The CDR3 sequence: CASSYNRGPSYEQYF. The CDR3 bases are TGTGCCAGCAGCTACAACAGGGGGCCTTCCTACGAGCAGTACTTC. V gene TRBV7-9 combines with J gene TRBJ2-7; 9 bases fit TRBD1. Germline V gene lookup returns CDR1 SEHNR and CDR2 FQNEAQ (reference sequence). V lost 4 bases, J lost 1 base, and 5 bases stayed unmatched. The CDR3 consists of 15 residues.

This clonotype was counted only a few times. The V call is TRBV24-1, the J call TRBJ2-1; 12 bases are shared with TRBD2. Trimming removed 3 bases from V and 5 bases from J; junction bases left unmatched: 4. Germline V gives CDR1 KGHDR, CDR2 SFDVKD. The length of the CDR3 is 16 residues. The CDR3 DNA is TGTGCCACCAGTGATCTAGCGGGGGGGGAAAACAATGAGCAGTTCTTC. Translating gives CATSDLAGGENNEQFF.

This clonotype was counted at least ten times. The chain has TRBV7-2 and TRBJ1-1; unclear D gene. The CDR3 spans 14 residues. Per germline, CDR1 SGHTA and CDR2 FQGNSA. V lost 5 bases, J lost 5 bases, and 15 bases lay in between. DNA of the CDR3: TGTGCCAGCAGCCTCAGACCCAGAGGAACTGAAGCTTTCTTT. The encoded protein is CASSLRPRGTEAFF.

This clonotype was observed at least ten times. The V gene is TRBV12-3 or TRBV12-4, the J gene TRBJ2-2, with D perhaps matching TRBD1 (6 bases). This CDR3 is 15 amino acids long. V was clipped by 6 bases and J by 2 bases, with 13 bases between them. This CDR3 is CASRRNRVNTGELFF. The CDR3 region has the DNA TGTGCCAGCAGGCGAAACAGGGTTAACACCGGGGAGCTGTTTTTT.

This chain joins TRBV28 and TRBJ2-7; tentative D call: TRBD1 (6 bases). Germline CDR1 MDHEN, CDR2 SYDVKM. This CDR3 region has 15 residues. Trimming left V 6 bases short and J 0 bases short, with 15 bases between. In DNA form, the CDR3 reads TGTGCCAGCAGCCAGGGGTGGGGGACCTCCTACGAGCAGTACTTC. This translates into CASSQGWGTSYEQYF.

This clonotype was detected ten times or more. The chain couples TRBV20-1 to TRBJ2-7; 12 bases align to TRBD2. The germline gives CDR1 DFQATT, CDR2 SNEGSKA (reference sequence). V lost 5 bases to trimming and J lost 6 bases; unmatched junction nucleotides: 11. There are 15 residues in the CDR3. In DNA, the CDR3 is TGCAGTGCTGGGGAGACTAGCGGGAGAAATCTCGAGCAGTACTTC. Its protein is CSAGETSGRNLEQYF.

This clonotype has a count of ten or more. The chain is built from TRBV5-6 and TRBJ1-5; D gene uncertain. This CDR3 region has 15 residues. V was clipped by 1 base and J by 2 bases, with 10 bases between them. Germline-derived CDR1 and CDR2 are SGHDT and YYEEEE. CDR3 in DNA: TGTGCCAGCAGCTTGCTTTTCGGGGGCAATCAGCCCCAGCATTTT. It specifies CASSLLFGGNQPQHF.

This clonotype was picked up many times. CDR3: CASSDRATVGKLFF. CDR3 DNA: TGTGCCAGCAGTGACAGGGCTACTGTCGGAAAACTGTTTTTT. This rearrangement joins TRBV6-1 to TRBJ1-4; D might be TRBD1 (5 bases). V lost 3 bases to trimming and J lost 10 bases, with 15 bases between them. There are 14 residues in the CDR3. Germline CDR1 MNHNS, CDR2 SASEGT.